The rows below give T cell receptor beta chains drawn from one sample of a study of blood T cell repertoires in COVID-19. Clones were read by immunoSEQ multiplex PCR, and TCRdb kept only the in-frame ones, dropping some. The sample holds 210,000 or so clones; around four fifths are singletons and the top ten take less than 3%. The sample comprised peripheral blood. These receptors all stem from a man aged 45-65 years with active or convalescent COVID-19. The CDR3 runs from the conserved cysteine through the conserved F or W.

TRBJ1-1	TRBV19	CASSPRQGASAEAFF
TRBJ2-1	TRBV7-9	CASSLTSGGFNEQFF
TRBJ1-1	TRBV14	CASSQDPGSTEAFF
TRBJ1-6	TRBV18	CASSPAPQTGKSSYNSPLHF
TRBJ2-3	TRBV5-1	CASSSDTRLAGPSDTQYF
TRBJ1-1	TRBV19	CASSPRQGLNTEAFF
TRBJ2-7	TRBV28	CASRGTGGYEQYF
TRBJ2-5	TRBV18	CASSPPWGLAGGEETQYF
TRBJ2-7	TRBV28	CASTAEAYEQYF
TRBJ1-1	TRBV2	CASRGGAYTEAFF
TRBJ2-7	TRBV5-8	CASSLGTSGRNEQYF
TRBJ1-6	TRBV21-1	CASSLRKEHNSPLHF
TRBJ2-7	TRBV7-9	CASSSTDRGFHEQYF
TRBJ1-5	TRBV10-2	CASSESGTALQPQHF
TRBJ2-1	TRBV28	CASSLDRGPNNEQFF
TRBJ1-3	TRBV5-1	CASSLASSGNTIYF
TRBJ1-1	TRBV25-1	CASSEFGTGEAFF
TRBJ1-3	TRBV6-5	CASISSGNTIYF
TRBJ1-3	TRBV10-3	CAISESKGPGSGNTIYF
TRBJ2-7	TRBV5-5	CASSLRGDRYEQYF
TRBJ1-6	TRBV19	CASSYWTGGDNNSPLHF
TRBJ2-6	TRBV19	CASSNGRAIAGANVLTF
TRBJ2-5	TRBV5-7	CASSLPSGGPQETQYF
TRBJ1-2	TRBV12-3/TRBV12-4	CASSLAREDGYTF
TRBJ2-1	TRBV7-8	CASSLVLVDRQFF
TRBJ1-5	TRBV5-1	CASSLQGNSNQPQHF
TRBJ2-3	TRBV27	CASSLGGQGLADTQYF
TRBJ1-2	TRBV5-4	CASSPGDRMPGYGYTF
TRBJ1-4	TRBV7-9	CASSLSQGGEKLFF
TRBJ2-7	TRBV5-4	CASSLDPGLAGGLYEQYF
TRBJ2-3	TRBV28	CASSPSATGGTDTQYF
TRBJ1-2	TRBV10-2	CASSEGRGYTF
TRBJ1-2	TRBV24-1	CATRNDRGGYTF
TRBJ1-2	TRBV2	CASSDGGATVVDGYTF
TRBJ2-5	TRBV6-6	CASSLQGRETQYF
TRBJ1-1	TRBV14	CASSQDLVTEAFF
TRBJ1-2	TRBV7-2	CASSLEQGFGYTF
TRBJ1-2	TRBV20-1	CSASPATQGGVYGYTF
TRBJ1-4	TRBV29-1	CSVGPGTNEKLFF
TRBJ1-3	TRBV5-4	CASSSGGAGGNTIYF
TRBJ1-5	TRBV27	CASSPGANNQPQHF
TRBJ1-1	TRBV28	CASSLWGTGSGGAFF
TRBJ2-2	TRBV6-5	CASSPPGQRAGELFF
TRBJ1-1	TRBV4-3	CASSQGDPGNTEAFF
TRBJ2-1	TRBV6-1	CASSEPGQTEKQFF
TRBJ2-1	TRBV7-3	CASSRSVSSYNEQFF
TRBJ2-1	TRBV6-2/TRBV6-3	CASSYYSGGPVNEQFF
TRBJ1-5	TRBV6-5	CASSYSRGLNQPQHF
TRBJ1-1	TRBV6-6	CASSYGQGMNTEAFF
TRBJ1-5	TRBV6-2/TRBV6-3	CASSPQGRGYQPQHF
TRBJ1-5	TRBV27	CASSHPPGTGSSNQPQHF
TRBJ2-7	TRBV6-2/TRBV6-3	CASSYPRDEQYF
TRBJ2-5	TRBV28	CASSFRTRVQETQYF
TRBJ1-1	TRBV27	CASYTPAGGVFF